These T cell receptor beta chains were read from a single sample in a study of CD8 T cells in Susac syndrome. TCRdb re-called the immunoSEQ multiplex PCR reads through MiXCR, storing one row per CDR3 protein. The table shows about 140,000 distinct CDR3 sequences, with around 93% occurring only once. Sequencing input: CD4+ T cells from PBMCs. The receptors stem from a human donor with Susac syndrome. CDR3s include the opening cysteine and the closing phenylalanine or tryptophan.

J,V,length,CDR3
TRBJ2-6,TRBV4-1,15,CASSHPLSGANVLTF
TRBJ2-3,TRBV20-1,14,CSAYNAGDTDTQYF
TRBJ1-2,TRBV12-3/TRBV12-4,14,CASSLYRDSYGYTF
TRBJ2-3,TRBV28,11,CASSSADTQYF
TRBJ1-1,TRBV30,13,CAWRVDRDTEAFF
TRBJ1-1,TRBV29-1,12,CRVTGANTEAFF
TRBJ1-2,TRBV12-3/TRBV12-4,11,CATGQSYGYTF
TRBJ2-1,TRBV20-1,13,CSAQAGEGKEQFF
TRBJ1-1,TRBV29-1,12,CSVAHPWTEAFF
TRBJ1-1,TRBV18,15,CASSPSGTENTEAFF
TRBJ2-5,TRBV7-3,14,CASSQRHNQETQYF
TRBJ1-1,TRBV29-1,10,CSATETEAFF
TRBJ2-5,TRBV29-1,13,CSAATGLQETQYF
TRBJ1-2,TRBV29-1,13,CSVEDKANYGYTF
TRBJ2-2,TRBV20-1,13,CSARQSVPGELFF
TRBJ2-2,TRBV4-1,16,CASSQLANLNTGELFF
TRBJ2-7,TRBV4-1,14,CASSQDSTGGEQYF
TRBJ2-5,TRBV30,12,CAWSVGTETQYF
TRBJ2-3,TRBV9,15,CASSVWGGIKDTQYF
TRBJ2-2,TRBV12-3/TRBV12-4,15,CASRRELGNTGELFF
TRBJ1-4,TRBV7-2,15,CASSLLSGGSEKLFF
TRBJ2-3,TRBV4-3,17,CASSQDLGAPHTDTQYF
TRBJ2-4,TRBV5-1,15,CASSLGQGAKNIQYF
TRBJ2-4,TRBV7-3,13,CASSWDREDIQYF
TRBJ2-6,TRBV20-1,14,CSASWAGGANVLTF
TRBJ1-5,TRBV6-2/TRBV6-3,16,CASTLERPGVSQPQHF
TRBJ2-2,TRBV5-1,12,CASSINTGELFF
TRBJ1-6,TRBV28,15,CASSFGGSYNSPLHF
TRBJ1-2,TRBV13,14,CASSPQRGSYGYTF
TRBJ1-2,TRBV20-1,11,CSASGVYGYTF
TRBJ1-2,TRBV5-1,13,CASSPTGTDGYTF
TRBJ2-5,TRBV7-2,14,CASSPSGSVETQYF
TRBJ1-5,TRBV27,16,CASSLLQGFSNQPQHF
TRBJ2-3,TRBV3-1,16,CASSQARPSRTDTQYF
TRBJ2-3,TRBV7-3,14,CASSGRGSADTQYF
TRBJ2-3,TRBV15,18,CATSRGRAGATSTDTQYF
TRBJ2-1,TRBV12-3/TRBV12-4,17,CASSLARNQKDYNEQFF
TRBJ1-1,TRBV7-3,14,CASSPGSMNTEAFF
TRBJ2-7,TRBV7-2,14,CASSLGLAGGEQYF
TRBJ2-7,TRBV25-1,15,CASSVQDAGLGEQYF
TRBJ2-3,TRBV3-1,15,CASSQVLASTDTQYF
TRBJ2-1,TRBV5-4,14,CASSPGLAGGGWFF
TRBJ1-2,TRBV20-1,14,CSARDTGTGYGYTF
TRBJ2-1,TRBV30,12,CAWSEGWDEQFF
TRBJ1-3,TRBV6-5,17,CASSLGLSGHSGNTIYF
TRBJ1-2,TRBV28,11,CASSLYDGYTF
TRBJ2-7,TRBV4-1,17,CASSLPGKSAGVLEQYF
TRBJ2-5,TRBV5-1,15,CASSSGTSLRETQYF
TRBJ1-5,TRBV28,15,CASSSGGGNNQPQHF
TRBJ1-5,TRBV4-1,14,CASSQVSPNQPQHF